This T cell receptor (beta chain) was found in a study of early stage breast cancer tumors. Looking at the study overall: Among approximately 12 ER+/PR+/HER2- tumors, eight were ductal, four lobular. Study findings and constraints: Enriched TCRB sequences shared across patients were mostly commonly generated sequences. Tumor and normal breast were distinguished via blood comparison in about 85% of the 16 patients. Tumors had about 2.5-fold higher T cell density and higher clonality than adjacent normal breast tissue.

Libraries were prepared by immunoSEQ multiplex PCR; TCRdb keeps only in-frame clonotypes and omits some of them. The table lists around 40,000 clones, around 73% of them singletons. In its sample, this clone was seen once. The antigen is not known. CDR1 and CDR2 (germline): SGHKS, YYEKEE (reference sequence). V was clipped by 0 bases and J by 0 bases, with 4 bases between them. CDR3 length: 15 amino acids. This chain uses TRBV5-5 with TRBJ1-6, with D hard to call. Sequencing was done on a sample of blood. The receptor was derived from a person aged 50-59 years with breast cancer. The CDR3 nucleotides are TGTGCCAGCAGCTTGGCGGTCTCCTATAATTCACCCCTCCACTTT. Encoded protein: CASSLAVSYNSPLHF.